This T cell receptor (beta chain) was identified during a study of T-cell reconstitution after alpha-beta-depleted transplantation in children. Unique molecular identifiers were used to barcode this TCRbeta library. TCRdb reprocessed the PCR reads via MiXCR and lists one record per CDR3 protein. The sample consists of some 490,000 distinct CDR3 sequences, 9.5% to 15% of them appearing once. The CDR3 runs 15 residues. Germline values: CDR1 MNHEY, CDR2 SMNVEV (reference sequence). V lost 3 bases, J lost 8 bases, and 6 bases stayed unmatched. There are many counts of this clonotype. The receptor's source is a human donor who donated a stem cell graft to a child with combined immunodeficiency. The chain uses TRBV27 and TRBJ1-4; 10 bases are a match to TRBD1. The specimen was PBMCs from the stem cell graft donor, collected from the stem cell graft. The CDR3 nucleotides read TGTGCCAGCAGTTTCGGGACAGGGGTTGGAGAAAAACTGTTTTTT. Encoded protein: CASSFGTGVGEKLFF. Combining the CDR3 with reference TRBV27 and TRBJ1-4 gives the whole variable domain EAQVTQNPRYLITVTGKKLTVTCSQNMNHEYMSWYRQDPGLGLRQIYYSMNVEVTDKGDVPEGYKVSRKEKRNFPLILESPSPNQTSLYFCASSFGTGVGEKLFFGSGTQLSVL.